What follows are 30 T cell receptor beta chains derived from one specimen sequenced in a study of beta chain features in type 1 diabetes. The antigens of these receptors remain unknown. All of the isolated RNA was reverse transcribed, so expressed TCRB transcripts were sequenced. Libraries were prepared by immunoSEQ multiplex PCR; TCRdb keeps only in-frame clonotypes and omits some of them. The table records some 150,000 clones, 10% to 15% of them present only once. Findings and caveats of the study: People with Type 1 diabetes carried modestly yet significantly shorter TCRB CDR3s in all four CD4+ subsets.

The material sequenced was central memory CD4+ T cells from blood. Receptor source: a man aged 18 to 29 with type 1 diabetes.

The chain employs TRBV7-8 and TRBJ1-2; D unresolved. V lost 5 bases and J 4 bases, leaving 20 bases between the germline ends. CDR1 is SGHVS and CDR2 is FQNEAQ in the germline V gene. The length of the CDR3 is 16 residues. The CDR3 region has the DNA TGTGCCAGCAGCCTACTTCACGGTGGAACTTTCTATGGCTACACCTTC. It yields the protein CASSLLHGGTFYGYTF.

This clone appeared a few times. The chain employs TRBV18 and TRBJ2-6; D unresolved. Germline V gene sequence: CDR1 KGHSH, CDR2 LQKENI. This CDR3 has 15 residues. Between the trimmed V and J ends, which lost 3 bases and 0 bases, there was a span of 6 bases. The CDR3 DNA reads as TGTGCCAGCTCACCTTCCCGCTCTGGGGCCAACGTCCTGACTTTC. Protein product: CASSPSRSGANVLTF. The full variable domain, its missing parts supplied by reference TRBV18 and TRBJ2-6, is NAGVMQNPRHLVRRRGQEARLRCSPMKGHSHVYWYRQLPEEGLKFMVYLQKENIIDESGMPKERFSAEFPKEGPSILRIQQVVRGDSAAYFCASSPSRSGANVLTFGAGSRLTVL.

This chain uses TRBV20-1 with TRBJ1-2, with 8 bases aligning to TRBD1. The germline V gene has CDR1 DFQATT and CDR2 SNEGSKA (reference sequence). This CDR3 is built from 11 residues. The DNA for the CDR3 is TGCAGCGCAGGGGGCGGTTATGGCTACACCTTC. Encoded protein: CSAGGGYGYTF.

This clone was seen a handful of times. The sample carries other DNA sequences with the same CDR3. CDR3 nucleotide sequence: TGTGCCTGGAGTCCCGCGGGAGAAGAGACCCAGTACTTC. It encodes CAWSPAGEETQYF. The chain employs TRBV30 and TRBJ2-5; 7 bases match TRBD2. CDR3 length: 13 amino acids. Germline values: CDR1 GTSNPN, CDR2 SVGIG (reference sequence). Trimming took 2 bases from V and 3 from J; bases not matched to a gene: 3.

The chain carries TRBV7-9 and TRBJ2-3; D call uncertain. The CDR3 has 14 amino acids. Germline CDR1 SEHNR, CDR2 FQNEAQ (reference sequence). V lost 0 bases to trimming and J lost 2 bases, with 6 bases between them. CDR3 bases: TGTGCCAGCAGCTTAGCCCCTCTCACAGATACGCAGTATTTT. It translates to CASSLAPLTDTQYF.

The genes are TRBV6-6 and TRBJ2-5; 7 bases map to TRBD1. This CDR3 is 13 amino acids long. After removal of 6 bases from V and 4 bases from J, the junction contained 5 bases not matched to a gene. Germline-derived CDR1 and CDR2 are MNHNY and SVGAGI (reference sequence). CDR3 DNA: TGTGCCAGCAGAAGGGGGCTGGGAGAGACCCAGTACTTC. It translates to CASRRGLGETQYF.

V gene TRBV9 combines with J gene TRBJ2-2; tentative D call: TRBD1 (6 bases). This CDR3 region has 14 residues. Germline assignment: CDR1 SGDLS and CDR2 YYNGEE. V was shortened by 2 bases and J by 5 bases, with 10 bases between the two germline ends. The CDR3 sequence: CASSVGTPTGELFF. CDR3 DNA sequence: TGTGCCAGCAGCGTCGGGACACCTACCGGGGAGCTGTTTTTT.

This clone was found a few times. The CDR3 nucleotides are TGTGCCAGCAGCCCCCGCGCGTTTCACGTGCAGTACTTC. Amino acid sequence: CASSPRAFHVQYF. V gene TRBV5-6 combines with J gene TRBJ2-7; D not certain. The CDR3 loop spans 13 amino acids. V was trimmed by 4 bases and J by 9 bases, leaving 17 bases between them. The germline gives CDR1 SGHDT, CDR2 YYEEEE.

In its sample, this clone was seen many times. The CDR3: CAIQGRMGEAFF. The CDR3 DNA is TGTGCCATTCAAGGTCGAATGGGTGAAGCTTTCTTT. The V and J genes are TRBV19 and TRBJ1-1; D remains unclear. This CDR3 spans 12 amino acids. Germline assignment: CDR1 LNHDA and CDR2 SQIVND (reference sequence). The V end was cut by 10 bases, the J end by 7 bases, with 16 bases between.

A few counts support this clone. The rearrangement joins TRBV25-1 to TRBJ2-1; weak D call: TRBD2 (5 bases). V lost 1 base to trimming and J lost 4 bases, with 20 bases between them. CDR3 length: 18 residues. The germline CDR1 and CDR2 sequences are MGHDK and SYGVNS. The CDR3: CASSESAARDRYYNEQFF. Written as DNA, the CDR3 is TGTGCCAGCAGTGAATCGGCGGCCCGGGATCGATATTACAATGAGCAGTTCTTC.

The sample holds a few counts of this clone. The chain combines TRBV9 with TRBJ2-1; TRBD2 matches 8 bases. The ends lost 4 bases at V and 6 bases at J; junction bases unmatched: 15. The CDR3 totals 17 residues. Germline V lookup: CDR1 SGDLS, CDR2 YYNGEE. The CDR3 protein is CASSPTPGGAWGNEQFF. In DNA form, the CDR3 reads TGTGCCAGCAGCCCCACCCCCGGGGGGGCTTGGGGCAATGAGCAGTTCTTC.

This clone occurred a few times. This chain joins TRBV29-1 and TRBJ1-1; 7 bases agree with TRBD1. CDR1 is SQVTM, CDR2 ANQGSEA, per germline. The CDR3 spans 17 residues. Trimming took 2 bases from V and 4 from J; bases not matched to a gene: 16. Written as DNA, the CDR3 is TGCAGCGTTGAAATCAGGGTTCGACAGGGTTCGAGCACTGAAGCTTTCTTT. It translates to CSVEIRVRQGSSTEAFF.

In this sample, this clone turned up a few times. This sequence joins TRBV6-5 and TRBJ2-2; D call uncertain. CDR3 length equals 14 residues. With 2 bases removed from V and 2 bases from J, the gap between germline ends came to 6 bases. Germline V gene lookup returns CDR1 MNHEY and CDR2 SVGAGI. CDR3: CASSYRANTGELFF. In nucleotides, the CDR3 is TGTGCCAGCAGTTACAGGGCAAACACCGGGGAGCTGTTTTTT.

The CDR3 is CASSLVGSEINSPLHF. The CDR3, as DNA: TGCGCCAGCAGCTTGGTGGGGTCAGAAATAAATTCACCCCTCCACTTT. The chain joins TRBV5-1 to TRBJ1-6; unclear D gene. This CDR3 is built from 16 residues. Trimming left V 0 bases short and J 7 bases short, with 14 bases between. Germline CDR1 is SGHRS and CDR2 is YFSETQ.

V and J are TRBV27 and TRBJ2-1; a weak D match, TRBD1 (5 bases). The germline CDR1 and CDR2 sequences are MNHEY and SMNVEV (reference sequence). The V gene lost 5 bases and the J gene lost 3 bases, with 14 bases spanning the gap. This CDR3 contains 15 residues. CDR3 sequence (DNA): TGTGCCAGCAGTCCCCAGGGTACAAACTACAATGAGCAGTTCTTC. It codes for CASSPQGTNYNEQFF.

J is TRBJ1-5 and V is TRBV4-1; 7 bases match TRBD1. J was trimmed by 1 base and V by 6 bases; bases with no gene match: 6. This CDR3 contains 15 residues. Germline V gene data show CDR1 as MGHRA and CDR2 as YSYEKL. Written as DNA, the CDR3 is TGCGCCAGCAGGGAACAGGGGAACAGCAATCAGCCCCAGCATTTT. The encoded protein is CASREQGNSNQPQHF.

The chain has TRBV19 and TRBJ2-5; 8 bases fit TRBD1. The CDR3 has 13 amino acids. J lost 6 bases, V lost 4 bases, and 4 bases had no gene match. Germline CDR1 reads LNHDA; CDR2 reads SQIVND (reference sequence). The CDR3 loop reads CASSTTGGKTQYF. CDR3 sequence (DNA): TGTGCCAGTAGTACTACAGGGGGGAAGACCCAGTACTTC.

The gene calls are TRBV5-1 and TRBJ1-1, with a weak D call TRBD1 (5 bases). The germline gives CDR1 SGHRS, CDR2 YFSETQ. The CDR3 is 16 amino acids. V lost 4 bases and J lost 4, with 20 bases in between. The CDR3 nucleotides read TGCGCCAGCAGCCTTGGGACCGAGAGAAGGGTCACTGAAGCTTTCTTT. It yields the protein CASSLGTERRVTEAFF. The full variable domain, with the rest looked up from reference TRBV5-1 and TRBJ1-1, is KAGVTQTPRYLIKTRGQQVTLSCSPISGHRSVSWYQQTPGQGLQFLFEYFSETQRNKGNFPGRFSGRQFSNSRSEMNVSTLELGDSALYLCASSLGTERRVTEAFFGQGTRLTVV.

This chain links TRBV6-5 with TRBJ1-1; D is unclear. Germline CDR1 is MNHEY and CDR2 is SVGAGI. V dropped 6 bases and J dropped 1 base, with 9 bases sitting between them. The CDR3 spans 13 residues. CDR3: CASSFGSNTEAFF. The DNA for the CDR3 is TGTGCCAGCAGCTTCGGGTCGAACACTGAAGCTTTCTTT.

This clone was counted at least ten times. The V gene is TRBV7-2, the J gene TRBJ1-5; 8 bases line up with TRBD1. The germline CDR1 and CDR2 sequences are SGHTA and FQGNSA. This CDR3 region has 13 residues. With 6 bases clipped from V and 6 bases from J, the junction kept 4 bases outside the gene matches. CDR3 protein: CASSSQGGQPQHF. The CDR3 nucleotides read TGTGCCAGCAGTTCACAGGGGGGTCAGCCCCAGCATTTT. Complete variable domain (other parts from reference TRBV7-2 and TRBJ1-5): GAGVSQSPSNKVTEKGKDVELRCDPISGHTALYWYRQSLGQGLEFLIYFQGNSAPDKSGLPSDRFSAERTGGSVSTLTIQRTQQEDSAVYLCASSSQGGQPQHFGDGTRLSIL.

The chain links TRBV5-6 to TRBJ1-1, with D unclear. The CDR3 is 14 residues long. Trimming left V 0 bases short and J 0 bases short, with 6 bases between. Germline V gene sequence: CDR1 SGHDT, CDR2 YYEEEE. This chain's CDR3 is CASSLGLMNTEAFF. CDR3 nucleotides: TGTGCCAGCAGCTTGGGACTGATGAACACTGAAGCTTTCTTT.

This clone was detected only a few times. This chain uses TRBV5-4 with TRBJ1-6, with 9 bases fitting TRBD1. V lost 4 bases and J lost 5; bases outside the gene matches: 7. CDR1 is SGHNT and CDR2 is YYREEE in the germline V gene (reference sequence). The CDR3 extends over 16 amino acids. CDR3 residues: CASSGRRDRDNSPLHF. The CDR3 coding sequence is TGTGCCAGCAGCGGACGGCGGGACAGGGATAATTCACCCCTCCACTTT.

This clone occurred a few times. The chain is built from TRBV2 and TRBJ2-2; 7 nucleotides match TRBD2. The junction had 8 bases not matched to a gene; V was cut back by 2 bases and J by 2 bases. This CDR3 is 17 amino acids long. Germline assignment: CDR1 SNHLY and CDR2 FYNNEI. Written as DNA, the CDR3 is TGTGCCAGCAGTGAAACCGGGGGGTCGTATAACACCGGGGAGCTGTTTTTT. It translates to CASSETGGSYNTGELFF. The full variable domain, completed using reference TRBV2 and TRBJ2-2, is EPEVTQTPSHQVTQMGQEVILRCVPISNHLYFYWYRQILGQKVEFLVSFYNNEISEKSEIFDDQFSVERPDGSNFTLKIRSTKLEDSAMYFCASSETGGSYNTGELFFGEGSRLTVL.

Comments on this clone: The same CDR3 arises from other DNA sequences in this sample as well. The V gene is TRBV30, the J gene TRBJ1-1; D unclear. Looked up from germline, CDR1 is GTSNPN and CDR2 is SVGIG (reference sequence). CDR3 length: 13 residues. The germline V and J ends were trimmed by 0 bases and 0 bases, with 5 bases remaining between them. CDR3 sequence reads: CAWSVGMNTEAFF. CDR3 in DNA: TGTGCCTGGAGTGTTGGGATGAACACTGAAGCTTTCTTT.

This clone was seen repeatedly, ten times or more. CDR3 protein: CSVAGTGDLLSYGYTF. CDR3 sequence (DNA): TGCAGCGTTGCCGGGACAGGGGACCTGCTATCTTATGGCTACACCTTC. The chain joins TRBV29-1 to TRBJ1-2, with 10 bases fitting TRBD1. The CDR3 has 16 amino acids. CDR1 and CDR2 (germline): SQVTM, ANQGSEA. With 4 bases clipped from V and 5 bases from J, the junction kept 13 bases outside the gene matches.

The chain recombines TRBV28 with TRBJ2-7; TRBD2 aligns across 8 bases. Germline loops: CDR1 MDHEN, CDR2 SYDVKM. V lost 7 bases, J lost 2 bases, and 10 bases stayed unmatched. The CDR3 sequence is 15 residues long. The CDR3, as DNA: TGTGCCAGCATCCGCTCGGGGGGGTTACCCTACGAGCAGTACTTC. This encodes CASIRSGGLPYEQYF. Full variable domain (outside the CDR3, taken from reference TRBV28 and TRBJ2-7): DVKVTQSSRYLVKRTGEKVFLECVQDMDHENMFWYRQDPGLGLRLIYFSYDVKMKEKGDIPEGYSVSREKKERFSLILESASTNQTSMYLCASIRSGGLPYEQYFGPGTRLTVT.

This clone was observed a handful of times. The chain joins TRBV9 to TRBJ2-3; D is undetermined. The V end was cut by 4 bases, the J end by 2 bases, with 14 bases between. In germline, CDR1 is SGDLS, CDR2 YYNGEE. The CDR3 sequence is 15 residues long. CDR3 DNA: TGTGCCAGCAGCCCACAGCCTACCCCCACAGATACGCAGTATTTT. Its translation: CASSPQPTPTDTQYF.

V and J are TRBV11-2 and TRBJ2-7; no clear D gene. The CDR3 covers 13 residues. V was shortened by 1 base and J by 7 bases, with 11 bases between the two germline ends. CDR1 SGHAT and CDR2 FQNNGV come from the germline V gene. CDR3 protein: CASSLGSHWEQYF. The DNA for the CDR3 is TGTGCCAGCAGCTTAGGGTCTCACTGGGAGCAGTACTTC.

Only a few counts were recorded for this clone. The chain uses TRBV5-4 and TRBJ2-6, with 8 bases matching TRBD1. This CDR3 has 17 residues. With 1 base clipped from V and 2 bases from J, the junction kept 5 bases outside the gene matches. Germline V CDR1 and CDR2: SGHNT, YYREEE (reference sequence). CDR3 residues: CASSLFDRGPGANVLTF. In DNA form, the CDR3 reads TGTGCCAGCAGCTTGTTTGACAGGGGCCCTGGGGCCAACGTCCTGACTTTC.

This clone has just a few counts. V is TRBV2 and J is TRBJ2-1; no reliable D call. Germline CDR1 SNHLY, CDR2 FYNNEI. The V and J ends lost 4 bases and 8 bases respectively, with 6 bases between them. The CDR3 has 11 amino acids. The DNA for the CDR3 is TGTGCCAGCAGTGTGGAGTATGAGCAGTTCTTC. It is translated as CASSVEYEQFF.